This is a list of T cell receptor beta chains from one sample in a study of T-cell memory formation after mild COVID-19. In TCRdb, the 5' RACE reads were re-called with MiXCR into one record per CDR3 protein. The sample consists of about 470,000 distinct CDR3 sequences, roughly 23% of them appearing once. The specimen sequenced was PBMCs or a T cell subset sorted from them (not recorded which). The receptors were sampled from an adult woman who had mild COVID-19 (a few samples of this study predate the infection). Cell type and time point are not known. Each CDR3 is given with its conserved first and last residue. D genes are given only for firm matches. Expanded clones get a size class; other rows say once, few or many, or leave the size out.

CASSLTAHNEQFF	TGTGCCAGCAGCTTGACAGCACACAATGAGCAGTTCTTC	TRBJ2-1	.	.	TRBV7-9
CSASRHGGSGGYTF	TGCAGTGCTAGTCGGCACGGAGGGTCCGGTGGCTACACCTTC	TRBJ1-2	.	.	TRBV20-1
CASSIGGGTDTQYF	TGTGCCAGCAGCATAGGAGGGGGCACAGATACGCAGTATTTT	TRBJ2-3	.	.	TRBV11-2
CSAMSSAGENEQFF	TGCAGTGCTATGTCTTCGGCGGGGGAAAATGAGCAGTTCTTC	TRBJ2-1	many	TRBD2	TRBV20-1
CASSVASSGSETQYF	TGTGCCAGCAGCGTAGCTAGTAGCGGGAGTGAGACCCAGTACTTC	TRBJ2-5	many	TRBD2	TRBV9
CSARDSASGELFF	TGCAGTGCTAGAGATAGCGCGAGCGGGGAGCTGTTTTTT	TRBJ2-2	.	.	TRBV20-1
CASSLAGVRIQYF	TGTGCCAGCAGCTTAGCGGGAGTAAGGATTCAGTACTTC	TRBJ2-4	few	.	TRBV7-2
CASSRWTDTQYF	TGTGCCAGCAGTAGGTGGACAGATACGCAGTATTTT	TRBJ2-3	.	.	TRBV25-1
CASSQTSGGRFDEQFF	TGTGCCAGTAGCCAGACTAGCGGGGGGCGGTTCGATGAGCAGTTCTTC	TRBJ2-1	few	TRBD2	TRBV19
CASTDPVGPDTQYF	TGTGCCAGTACCGATCCCGTGGGTCCAGATACGCAGTATTTT	TRBJ2-3	few	.	TRBV19
CASSLRTGVEQYF	TGTGCCAGCAGCTTGAGGACAGGGGTCGAGCAGTACTTC	TRBJ2-7	.	TRBD1	TRBV5-6
CASSLPGQGARF	TGTGCCAGCAGCTTACCGGGACAGGGAGCCCGCTTC	TRBJ2-7	few	TRBD1	TRBV7-9
CASSPVTGEYGYTF	TGCGCCAGCAGCCCGGTGACAGGGGAATATGGCTACACCTTC	TRBJ1-2	.	TRBD1	TRBV4-1
CASSLRGTAAEQYF	TGTGCCAGCAGTTTGAGGGGGACGGCGGCCGAGCAGTACTTC	TRBJ2-7	.	.	TRBV27
CASSLDVRTQQYF	TGCGCCAGCAGCTTGGATGTTCGGACCCAACAGTATTTT	TRBJ2-3	many	.	TRBV5-1
CASSFFRGQGTDTQYF	TGTGCCAGCAGCTTTTTCAGGGGCCAGGGGACAGATACGCAGTATTTT	TRBJ2-3	few	.	TRBV5-4
CASSSATIRNQPQHF	TGTGCCAGCAGCTCCGCGACGATTCGAAATCAGCCCCAGCATTTT	TRBJ1-5	few	.	TRBV7-9
CASSLNTGYGGYTF	TGTGCCAGCAGCCTCAATACAGGGTACGGCGGCTACACCTTC	TRBJ1-2	few	.	TRBV5-5
CASHPIGGNEKLFF	TGTGCCAGCCATCCCATCGGGGGTAATGAAAAACTGTTTTTT	TRBJ1-4	.	.	TRBV7-9
CASSFPRRNTEAFF	TGTGCCAGCAGTTTCCCGCGGAGGAACACTGAAGCTTTCTTT	TRBJ1-1	.	.	TRBV28
CASSWGDHSTDTQYF	TGTGCCAGCAGTTGGGGGGACCATAGCACAGATACGCAGTATTTT	TRBJ2-3	few	.	TRBV6-1
CASSIGRDSEAFF	TGTGCCAGTAGTATAGGGAGGGACAGTGAAGCTTTCTTT	TRBJ1-1	.	TRBD1	TRBV19
CASSADRAPYEQYF	TGCGCCAGCAGTGCCGACAGAGCCCCCTACGAGCAGTACTTC	TRBJ2-7	few	.	TRBV4-1
CASMVVSGSSHEQYF	TGTGCCAGCATGGTAGTAAGCGGGAGTAGCCACGAGCAGTACTTC	TRBJ2-7	.	TRBD2	TRBV6-5
CASSFLTGGTEAFF	TGTGCCAGCAGCTTCTTGACCGGTGGGACTGAAGCTTTCTTT	TRBJ1-1	.	.	TRBV7-8
CASRQSRNQPQHF	TGTGCCAGTAGACAATCCCGGAATCAGCCCCAGCATTTT	TRBJ1-5	.	.	TRBV19
CSARDASRGSEAFF	TGCAGTGCTAGAGACGCGTCTAGAGGTTCTGAAGCTTTCTTT	TRBJ1-1	.	.	TRBV20-1
CASSHNGRDTDTQYF	TGCGCCAGCAGCCATAACGGGAGGGACACAGATACGCAGTATTTT	TRBJ2-3	few	TRBD2	TRBV4-3
CASSLSLGIYEAFF	TGCGCCAGCAGCTTATCCCTTGGGATCTATGAAGCTTTCTTT	TRBJ1-1	.	.	TRBV5-1
CASSVKGHGVGYTF	TGTGCCAGCAGCGTAAAGGGGCACGGGGTTGGCTACACCTTC	TRBJ1-2	.	.	TRBV9
CASIPPGDLAGVNTGELFF	TGTGCCAGCATCCCCCCGGGGGATTTAGCGGGAGTGAACACCGGGGAGCTGTTTTTT	TRBJ2-2	.	TRBD2	TRBV6-6
CASSLAPGQGNSPLHF	TGTGCCAGCAGCCTAGCCCCCGGGCAGGGGAATTCACCCCTCCACTTT	TRBJ1-6	few	.	TRBV7-9
CASSGRTLNSPLHF	TGTGCCAGCAGCGGACGGACACTGAATTCACCCCTCCACTTT	TRBJ1-6	.	.	TRBV9
CASSYSGGGPKTQYF	TGTGCCAGCAGCTACAGTGGCGGGGGGCCAAAGACCCAGTACTTC	TRBJ2-5	few	TRBD2	TRBV7-8
CASSYVGAGGPYEQFF	TGTGCCAGCAGTTACGTGGGAGCGGGAGGGCCTTATGAGCAGTTCTTC	TRBJ2-1	.	TRBD2	TRBV6-5
CASSQARGRDTQYF	TGCGCCAGCAGCCAAGCCAGGGGGCGGGATACGCAGTATTTT	TRBJ2-3	.	TRBD1	TRBV4-3
CASSLVADRYGYTF	TGTGCCAGCAGCTTGGTGGCCGACCGGTATGGCTACACCTTC	TRBJ1-2	.	.	TRBV5-6